This entry concerns a single T cell receptor beta chain. Its cognate antigen is unknown. Vbeta (60) and Jbeta (13) primers were used in the PCR. Sequencing used immunoSEQ multiplex PCR; TCRdb keeps in-frame clones, though not all of them. The sample lists roughly 190,000 clones, under 80% occurring once. This specimen belongs to a study of cytomegalovirus exposure and HLA in healthy donors. From germline, CDR1 is MNHEY and CDR2 SMNVEV (reference sequence). The CDR3 has 13 amino acids. Trimming removed 3 bases at V and 6 bases at J, with 9 bases between. Study-wide points: Several V segments, TRBV6-2 and TRBV6-3 among them, could not be told apart and were dropped. In a later analysis, HLA-C alleles had the fewest associated TCRs, DRB1 alleles the most. It has been reported that TCR beta sequences accurately predicted the HLA-A and HLA-B alleles of most subjects. Earlier results showed most TCR beta V segments being productive about 87% or about 30% of the time.

V gene TRBV27 combines with J gene TRBJ1-5, with D possibly TRBD1 on 5 matching bases. Sequencing was performed on PBMCs. This sequence was found in a female donor in good health and CMV-seronegative. The CDR3 here is CASSFGGFQPQHF. DNA for the CDR3: TGTGCCAGCAGTTTCGGGGGGTTTCAGCCCCAGCATTTT.